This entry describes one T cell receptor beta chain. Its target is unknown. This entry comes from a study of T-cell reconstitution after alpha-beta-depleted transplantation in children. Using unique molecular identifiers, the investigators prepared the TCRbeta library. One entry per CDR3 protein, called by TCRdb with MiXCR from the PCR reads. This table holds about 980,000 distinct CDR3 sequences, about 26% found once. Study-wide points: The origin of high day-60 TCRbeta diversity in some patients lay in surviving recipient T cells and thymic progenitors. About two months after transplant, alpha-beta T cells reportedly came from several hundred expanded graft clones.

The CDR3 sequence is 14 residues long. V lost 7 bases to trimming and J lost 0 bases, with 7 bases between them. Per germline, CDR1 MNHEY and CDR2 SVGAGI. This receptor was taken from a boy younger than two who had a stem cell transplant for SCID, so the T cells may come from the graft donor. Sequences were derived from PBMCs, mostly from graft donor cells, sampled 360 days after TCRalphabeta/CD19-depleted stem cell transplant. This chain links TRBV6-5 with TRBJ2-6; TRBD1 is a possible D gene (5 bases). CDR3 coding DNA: TGTGCCAGCATTAGGGGCTCTGGGGCCAACGTCCTGACTTTC. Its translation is CASIRGSGANVLTF.